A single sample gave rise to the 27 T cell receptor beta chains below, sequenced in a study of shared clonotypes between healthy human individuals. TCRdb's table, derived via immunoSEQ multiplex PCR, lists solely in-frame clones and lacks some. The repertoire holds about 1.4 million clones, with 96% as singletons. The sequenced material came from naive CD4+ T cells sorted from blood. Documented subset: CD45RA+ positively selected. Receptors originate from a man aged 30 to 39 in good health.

The CDR3 region has the DNA TGTGCCAGCGATTGGTGTAGCGGGACGTCCCCAATCTACAATGAGCAGTTCTTC. Translating gives CASDWCSGTSPIYNEQFF. V usage is TRBV6-4 and J usage is TRBJ2-1; 8 bases are shared with TRBD2. Germline V CDR1 and CDR2: MRHNA, SNTAGT. The CDR3 is 18 amino acids. With V trimmed by 8 bases and J by 3 bases, 18 bases remained unmatched.

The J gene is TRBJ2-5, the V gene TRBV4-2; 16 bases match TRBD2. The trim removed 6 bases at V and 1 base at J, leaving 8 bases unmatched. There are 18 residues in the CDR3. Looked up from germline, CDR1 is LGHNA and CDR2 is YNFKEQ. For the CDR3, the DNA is TGTGCCAGCAGTCCTACCGGGACTAGCGGGGGGGGCCAAGAGACCCAGTACTTC. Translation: CASSPTGTSGGGQETQYF.

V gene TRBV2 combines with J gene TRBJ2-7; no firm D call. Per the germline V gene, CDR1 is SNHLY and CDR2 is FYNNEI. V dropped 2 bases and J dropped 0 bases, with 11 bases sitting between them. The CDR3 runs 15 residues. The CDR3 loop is CASSEQGTGSYEQYF. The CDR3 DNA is TGTGCCAGCAGTGAACAAGGCACCGGCTCCTACGAGCAGTACTTC. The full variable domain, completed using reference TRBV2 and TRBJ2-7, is EPEVTQTPSHQVTQMGQEVILRCVPISNHLYFYWYRQILGQKVEFLVSFYNNEISEKSEIFDDQFSVERPDGSNFTLKIRSTKLEDSAMYFCASSEQGTGSYEQYFGPGTRLTVT.

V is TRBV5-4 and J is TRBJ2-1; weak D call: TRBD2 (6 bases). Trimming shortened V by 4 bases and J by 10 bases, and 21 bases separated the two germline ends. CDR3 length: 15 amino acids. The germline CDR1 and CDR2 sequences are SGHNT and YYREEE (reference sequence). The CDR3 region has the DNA TGTGCCAGCAGCGCAATGCGGGACTTGGTAGAAGAGCAGTTCTTC. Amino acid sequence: CASSAMRDLVEEQFF. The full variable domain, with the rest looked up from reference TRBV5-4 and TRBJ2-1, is ETGVTQSPTHLIKTRGQQVTLRCSSQSGHNTVSWYQQALGQGPQFIFQYYREEENGRGNFPPRFSGLQFPNYSSELNVNALELDDSALYLCASSAMRDLVEEQFFGPGTRLTVL.

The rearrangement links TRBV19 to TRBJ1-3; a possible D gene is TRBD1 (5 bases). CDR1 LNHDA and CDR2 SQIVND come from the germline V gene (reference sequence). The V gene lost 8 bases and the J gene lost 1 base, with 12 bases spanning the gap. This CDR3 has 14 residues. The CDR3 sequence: CASSQGMSGNTIYF. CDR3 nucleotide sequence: TGTGCCAGTTCTCAGGGAATGTCTGGAAACACCATATATTTT.

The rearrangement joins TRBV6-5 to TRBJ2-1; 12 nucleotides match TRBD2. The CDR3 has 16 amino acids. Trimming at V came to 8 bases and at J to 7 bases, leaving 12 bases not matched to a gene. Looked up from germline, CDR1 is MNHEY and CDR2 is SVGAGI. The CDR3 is CASAYSLLAGGNEQFF. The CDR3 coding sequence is TGTGCCAGCGCTTACTCTCTACTAGCGGGGGGAAATGAGCAGTTCTTC.

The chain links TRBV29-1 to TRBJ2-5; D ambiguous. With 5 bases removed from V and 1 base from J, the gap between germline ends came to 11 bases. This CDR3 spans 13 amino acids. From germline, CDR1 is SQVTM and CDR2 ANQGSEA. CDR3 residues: CSVTTTIQETQYF. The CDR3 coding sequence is TGCAGCGTTACGACAACGATCCAAGAGACCCAGTACTTC.

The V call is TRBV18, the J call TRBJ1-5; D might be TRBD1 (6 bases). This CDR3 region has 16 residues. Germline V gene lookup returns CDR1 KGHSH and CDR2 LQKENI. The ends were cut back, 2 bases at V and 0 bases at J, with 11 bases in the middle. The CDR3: CASSPAPTGSNQPQHF. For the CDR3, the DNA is TGTGCCAGCTCACCAGCCCCGACAGGTAGCAATCAGCCCCAGCATTTT.

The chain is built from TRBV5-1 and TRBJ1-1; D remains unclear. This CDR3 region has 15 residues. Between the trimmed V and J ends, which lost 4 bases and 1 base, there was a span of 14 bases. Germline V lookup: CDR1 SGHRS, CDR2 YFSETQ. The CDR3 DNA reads TGCGCCAGCAGCCCTGGGGTTAACTGGAACACTGAAGCTTTCTTT. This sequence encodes CASSPGVNWNTEAFF.

The CDR3 loop is CASYRTDTTYGYTF. The CDR3 nucleotides are TGTGCCAGCTATAGGACCGATACCACCTATGGCTACACCTTC. The J gene is TRBJ1-2, the V gene TRBV18; D not resolved. The V gene lost 7 bases and the J gene lost 4 bases, with 16 bases spanning the gap. This CDR3 region has 14 residues. Germline V CDR1 and CDR2: KGHSH, LQKENI.

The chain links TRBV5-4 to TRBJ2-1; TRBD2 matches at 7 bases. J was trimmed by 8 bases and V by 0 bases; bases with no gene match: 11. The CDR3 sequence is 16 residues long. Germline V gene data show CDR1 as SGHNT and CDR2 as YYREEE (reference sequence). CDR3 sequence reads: CASSLAGGRADYEQFF. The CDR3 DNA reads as TGTGCCAGCAGCTTGGCCGGAGGGAGGGCTGATTATGAGCAGTTCTTC.

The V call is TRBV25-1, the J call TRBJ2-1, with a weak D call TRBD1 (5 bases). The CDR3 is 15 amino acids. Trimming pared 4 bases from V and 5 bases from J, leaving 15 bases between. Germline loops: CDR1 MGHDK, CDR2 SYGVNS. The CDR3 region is CASSAVKGEHNEQFF. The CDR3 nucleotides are TGTGCCAGCAGTGCCGTCAAAGGGGAACACAATGAGCAGTTCTTC.

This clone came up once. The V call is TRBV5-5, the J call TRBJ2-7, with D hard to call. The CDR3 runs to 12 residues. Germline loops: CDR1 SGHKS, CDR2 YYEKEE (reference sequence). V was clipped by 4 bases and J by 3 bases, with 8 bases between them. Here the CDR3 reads CASSQDVYEQYF. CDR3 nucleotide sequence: TGTGCCAGCAGCCAGGACGTCTACGAGCAGTACTTC.

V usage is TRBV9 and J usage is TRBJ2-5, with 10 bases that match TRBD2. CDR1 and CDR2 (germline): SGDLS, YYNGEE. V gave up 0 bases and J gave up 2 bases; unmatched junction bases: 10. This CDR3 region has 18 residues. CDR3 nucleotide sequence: TGTGCCAGCAGCGTAGTGCCAGCGGGAGGGGCAGGACAAGAGACCCAGTACTTC. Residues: CASSVVPAGGAGQETQYF. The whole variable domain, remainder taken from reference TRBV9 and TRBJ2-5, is DSGVTQTPKHLITATGQRVTLRCSPRSGDLSVYWYQQSLDQGLQFLIQYYNGEERAKGNILERFSAQQFPDLHSELNLSSLELGDSALYFCASSVVPAGGAGQETQYFGPGTRLLVL.

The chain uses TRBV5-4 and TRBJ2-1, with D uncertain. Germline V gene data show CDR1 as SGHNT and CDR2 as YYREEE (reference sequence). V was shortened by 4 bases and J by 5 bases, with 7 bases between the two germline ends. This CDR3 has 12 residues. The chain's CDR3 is CASSLRNNEQFF. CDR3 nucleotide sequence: TGTGCCAGCAGCCTCCGAAACAATGAGCAGTTCTTC.

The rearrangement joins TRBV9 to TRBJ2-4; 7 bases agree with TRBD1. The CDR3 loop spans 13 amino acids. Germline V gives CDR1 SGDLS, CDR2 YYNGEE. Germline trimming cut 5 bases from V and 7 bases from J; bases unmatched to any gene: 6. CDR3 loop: CASSGDSRNIQYF. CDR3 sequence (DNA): TGTGCCAGCAGTGGGGACAGCAGGAACATTCAGTACTTC. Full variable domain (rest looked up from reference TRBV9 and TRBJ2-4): DSGVTQTPKHLITATGQRVTLRCSPRSGDLSVYWYQQSLDQGLQFLIQYYNGEERAKGNILERFSAQQFPDLHSELNLSSLELGDSALYFCASSGDSRNIQYFGAGTRLSVL.

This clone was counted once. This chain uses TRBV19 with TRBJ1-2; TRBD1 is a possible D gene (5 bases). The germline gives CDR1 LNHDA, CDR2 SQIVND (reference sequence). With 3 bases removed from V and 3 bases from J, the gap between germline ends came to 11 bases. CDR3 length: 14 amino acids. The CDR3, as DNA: TGTGCCAGTAGTATCGAGGGGCCCCACTATGGCTACACCTTC. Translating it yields CASSIEGPHYGYTF.

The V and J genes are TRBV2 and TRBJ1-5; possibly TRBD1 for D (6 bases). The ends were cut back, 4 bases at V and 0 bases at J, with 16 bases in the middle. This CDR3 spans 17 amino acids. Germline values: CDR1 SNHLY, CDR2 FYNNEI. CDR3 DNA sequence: TGTGCCAGCAGTGTCGGCAGGGGAGAACGTAGCAATCAGCCCCAGCATTTT. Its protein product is CASSVGRGERSNQPQHF.

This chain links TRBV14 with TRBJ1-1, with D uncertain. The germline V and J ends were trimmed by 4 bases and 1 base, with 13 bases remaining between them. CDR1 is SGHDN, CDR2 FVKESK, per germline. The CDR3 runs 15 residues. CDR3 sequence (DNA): TGTGCCAGCAGCCTTTTACCGGGATCGAACACTGAAGCTTTCTTT. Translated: CASSLLPGSNTEAFF.

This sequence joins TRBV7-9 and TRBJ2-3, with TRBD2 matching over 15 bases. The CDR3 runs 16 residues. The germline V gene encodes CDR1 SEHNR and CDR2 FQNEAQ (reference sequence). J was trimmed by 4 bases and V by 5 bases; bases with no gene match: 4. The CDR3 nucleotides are TGTGCCAGCAGCCGAGGACTAGCGGGAGGGCCAGATACGCAGTATTTT. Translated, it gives CASSRGLAGGPDTQYF.

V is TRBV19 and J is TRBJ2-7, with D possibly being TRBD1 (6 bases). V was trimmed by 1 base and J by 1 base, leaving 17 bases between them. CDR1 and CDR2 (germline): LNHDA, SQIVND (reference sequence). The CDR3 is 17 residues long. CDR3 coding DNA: TGTGCCAGTAGTATAGGGGCCGCAGGGGTGCAGTCCTACGAGCAGTACTTC. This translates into CASSIGAAGVQSYEQYF.

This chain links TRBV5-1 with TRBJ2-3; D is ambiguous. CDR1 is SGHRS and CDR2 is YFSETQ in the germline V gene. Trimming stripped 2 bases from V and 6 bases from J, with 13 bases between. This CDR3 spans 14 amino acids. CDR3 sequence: CASSLNIGVDTQYF. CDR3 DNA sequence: TGCGCCAGCAGCTTAAATATTGGGGTGGATACGCAGTATTTT.

The CDR3 here is CASSLPQGVGYTF. In DNA, the CDR3 is TGTGCCAGCAGCTTACCCCAGGGGGTAGGCTACACCTTC. The chain has TRBV7-9 and TRBJ1-2; 7 bases fit TRBD1. The CDR3 sequence is 13 residues long. V lost 2 bases to trimming and J lost 8 bases; unmatched junction nucleotides: 5. Germline V gene sequence: CDR1 SEHNR, CDR2 FQNEAQ (reference sequence).

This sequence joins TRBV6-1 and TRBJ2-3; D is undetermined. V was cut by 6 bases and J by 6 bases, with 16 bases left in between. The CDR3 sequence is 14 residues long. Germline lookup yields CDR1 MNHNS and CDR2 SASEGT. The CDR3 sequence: CASRASTGRDTQYF. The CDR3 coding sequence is TGTGCCAGCAGGGCGAGCACGGGCAGGGATACGCAGTATTTT.

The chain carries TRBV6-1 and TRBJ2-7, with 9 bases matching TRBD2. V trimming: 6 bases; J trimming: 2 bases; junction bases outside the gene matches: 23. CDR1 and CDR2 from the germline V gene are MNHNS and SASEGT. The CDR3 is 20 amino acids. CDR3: CASREPRSGLGLARTYEQYF. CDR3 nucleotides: TGTGCCAGCAGGGAACCCCGTTCAGGCCTGGGACTAGCACGAACCTACGAGCAGTACTTC.

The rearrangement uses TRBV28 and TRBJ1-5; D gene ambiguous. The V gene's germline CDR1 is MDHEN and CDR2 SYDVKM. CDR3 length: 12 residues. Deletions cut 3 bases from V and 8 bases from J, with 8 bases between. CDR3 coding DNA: TGTGCCAGCAGTTTGTATATTAAGCCCCAGCATTTT. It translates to CASSLYIKPQHF.

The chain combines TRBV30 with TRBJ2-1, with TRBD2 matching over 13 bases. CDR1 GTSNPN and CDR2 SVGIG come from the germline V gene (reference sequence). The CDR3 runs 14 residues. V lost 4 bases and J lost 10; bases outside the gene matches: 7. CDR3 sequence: CAWTRLAGGGEQFF. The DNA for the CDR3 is TGTGCCTGGACCAGACTAGCGGGAGGTGGGGAGCAGTTCTTC.